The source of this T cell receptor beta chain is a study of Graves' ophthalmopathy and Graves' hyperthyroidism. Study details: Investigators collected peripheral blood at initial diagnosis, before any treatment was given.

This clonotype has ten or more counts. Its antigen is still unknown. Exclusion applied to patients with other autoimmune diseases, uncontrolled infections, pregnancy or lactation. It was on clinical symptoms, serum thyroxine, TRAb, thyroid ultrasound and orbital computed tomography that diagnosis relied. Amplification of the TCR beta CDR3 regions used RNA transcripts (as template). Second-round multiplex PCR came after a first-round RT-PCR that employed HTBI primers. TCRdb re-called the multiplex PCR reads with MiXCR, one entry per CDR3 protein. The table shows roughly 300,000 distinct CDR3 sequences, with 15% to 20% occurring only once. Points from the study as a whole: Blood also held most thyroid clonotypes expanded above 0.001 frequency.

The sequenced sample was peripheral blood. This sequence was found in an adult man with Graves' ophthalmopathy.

The CDR3 is CASSGQHMGPQHF. CDR3 DNA sequence: TGTGCCAGCTCGGGACAACATATGGGGCCCCAGCATTTT. The chain uses TRBV7-3 and TRBJ1-5, with D perhaps matching TRBD1 (6 bases). Deletions cut 8 bases from V and 9 bases from J, with 17 bases between. Germline V lookup: CDR1 SGHTA, CDR2 FQGTGA. The CDR3 is made up of 13 amino acids.